The rows below give T cell receptor beta chains drawn from one sample of a study of cytotoxic CD8 clonotypes in ibrutinib-treated CLL. Profiling relied on immunoSEQ multiplex PCR, and the TCRdb table lists in-frame clones only, not all of them. Counted here are hundreds of thousands of clones, 60% to 75% occurring once; the ten biggest clones make up less than 20%. Sample: PBMCs, taken after 24 months of ibrutinib treatment. The receptors shown here come from a human donor with chronic lymphocytic leukemia. Each CDR3 is given with its conserved first and last residue. Each record gives: D gene, clone size, V gene, J gene, CDR3 protein, CDR3 DNA. A D gene is named only where the DNA matches it firmly. Clone size is stated in some rows and not others, as once, few, many or a class when expanded.

D gene: NA; clone size: NA; V gene: TRBV6-6; J gene: TRBJ1-1; CDR3 protein: CASTAGAENTEAFF; CDR3 DNA: TGTGCCAGCACTGCAGGGGCGGAGAACACTGAAGCTTTCTTT
D gene: TRBD2; clone size: NA; V gene: TRBV15; J gene: TRBJ2-1; CDR3 protein: CATSRDAAGLAYNEQFF; CDR3 DNA: TGTGCCACCAGCAGAGATGCTGCAGGACTAGCCTACAATGAGCAGTTCTTC
D gene: TRBD1; clone size: NA; V gene: TRBV29-1; J gene: TRBJ1-2; CDR3 protein: CSVQWGAGGNYGYTF; CDR3 DNA: TGCAGCGTCCAATGGGGGGCAGGGGGAAACTATGGCTACACCTTC
D gene: NA; clone size: few; V gene: TRBV28; J gene: TRBJ1-2; CDR3 protein: CASSLLQARFDYGYTF; CDR3 DNA: TGTGCCAGCAGCCTGCTACAGGCCAGGTTCGATTATGGCTACACCTTC
D gene: TRBD2; clone size: NA; V gene: TRBV28; J gene: TRBJ2-1; CDR3 protein: CASSSPAGRPGGIF; CDR3 DNA: TGTGCCAGCAGCTCTCCGGCCGGGAGGCCCGGGGGGATCTTC
D gene: NA; clone size: NA; V gene: TRBV28; J gene: TRBJ1-2; CDR3 protein: CASRTERNYGYTF; CDR3 DNA: TGTGCCAGCCGGACAGAGAGAAACTATGGCTACACCTTC
D gene: NA; clone size: NA; V gene: TRBV28; J gene: TRBJ2-1; CDR3 protein: CASSLYRNEQFF; CDR3 DNA: TGTGCCAGCAGTTTATACAGGAATGAGCAGTTCTTC
D gene: TRBD2; clone size: NA; V gene: TRBV18; J gene: TRBJ2-5; CDR3 protein: CASSRGLAQETQYF; CDR3 DNA: TGTGCCAGCTCACGGGGACTAGCCCAAGAGACCCAGTACTTC
D gene: NA; clone size: NA; V gene: TRBV9; J gene: TRBJ1-2; CDR3 protein: CASSVGREANYGYTF; CDR3 DNA: TGTGCCAGCAGCGTCGGACGGGAAGCTAACTATGGCTACACCTTC
D gene: NA; clone size: NA; V gene: TRBV30; J gene: TRBJ2-7; CDR3 protein: CAWSRSDYEQYF; CDR3 DNA: TGTGCCTGGAGTAGGAGCGACTACGAGCAGTACTTC
D gene: NA; clone size: NA; V gene: TRBV2; J gene: TRBJ1-2; CDR3 protein: CASSPRGDNYGYTF; CDR3 DNA: TGTGCCAGCAGTCCTAGGGGGGATAACTATGGCTACACCTTC
D gene: NA; clone size: NA; V gene: TRBV4-3; J gene: TRBJ2-6; CDR3 protein: CASSQDAARSSSGANVLTF; CDR3 DNA: TGCGCCAGCAGCCAAGATGCGGCCAGGTCCAGCTCTGGGGCCAACGTCCTGACTTTC
D gene: TRBD1; clone size: NA; V gene: TRBV27; J gene: TRBJ2-7; CDR3 protein: CASSRDSSYEQYF; CDR3 DNA: TGTGCCAGCAGTCGGGACAGTTCCTACGAGCAGTACTTC
D gene: NA; clone size: NA; V gene: TRBV4-1; J gene: TRBJ2-1; CDR3 protein: CASSQVLVGVGNEQFF; CDR3 DNA: TGCGCCAGCAGCCAAGTCCTTGTGGGAGTGGGCAATGAGCAGTTCTTC
D gene: NA; clone size: NA; V gene: TRBV4-1; J gene: TRBJ2-1; CDR3 protein: CASSQESRRGPYNEQFF; CDR3 DNA: TGCGCCAGCAGCCAAGAATCTAGGCGGGGACCCTACAATGAGCAGTTCTTC
D gene: NA; clone size: NA; V gene: TRBV7-9; J gene: TRBJ2-5; CDR3 protein: CASSHSGETQYF; CDR3 DNA: TGTGCCAGCAGCCACTCCGGGGAGACCCAGTACTTC
D gene: NA; clone size: NA; V gene: TRBV7-3; J gene: TRBJ2-1; CDR3 protein: CASSYFPYNEQFF; CDR3 DNA: TGTGCCAGCAGCTATTTCCCCTACAATGAGCAGTTCTTC
D gene: TRBD1; clone size: NA; V gene: TRBV28; J gene: TRBJ1-2; CDR3 protein: CASTQQRPIPGQSYGYTF; CDR3 DNA: TGTGCCAGCACCCAGCAACGTCCAATCCCGGGACAGTCCTATGGCTACACCTTC
D gene: NA; clone size: NA; V gene: TRBV15; J gene: TRBJ1-5; CDR3 protein: CATSSPQTSNQPQHF; CDR3 DNA: TGTGCCACCAGCAGTCCACAAACTAGCAATCAGCCCCAGCATTTT
D gene: TRBD1; clone size: NA; V gene: TRBV27; J gene: TRBJ2-7; CDR3 protein: CASSLSPRDRPYEQYF; CDR3 DNA: TGTGCCAGCAGTTTATCCCCCCGGGACAGACCCTACGAGCAGTACTTC